The 14 T cell receptor beta chains reported below all come from one sample, sequenced in a study of control samples from healthy donors and cancer patients. Sequencing was performed with immunoSEQ multiplex PCR; in TCRdb, only in-frame clones are kept and a portion is missing. The table lists approximately 89,000 clones, around 87% of them singletons. Sequenced sample: blood. These receptors were collected from a man aged 45-65 years in good health.

This chain connects TRBV7-2 to TRBJ1-6; TRBD1 matches at 9 bases. After removal of 3 bases from V and 3 bases from J, the junction contained 6 bases not matched to a gene. CDR3 length equals 17 residues. Looked up from germline, CDR1 is SGHTA and CDR2 is FQGNSA. The DNA for the CDR3 is TGTGCCAGCAGCTTCCGGACAGGGGCTTACTATAATTCACCCCTCCACTTT. This sequence encodes CASSFRTGAYYNSPLHF.

The sample holds a few counts of this clone. The rearrangement uses TRBV5-4 and TRBJ2-1, with TRBD2 matching over 11 bases. CDR1 is SGHNT, CDR2 YYREEE, per germline (reference sequence). The CDR3 has 17 residues. With 4 bases clipped from V and 3 bases from J, the junction kept 9 bases outside the gene matches. CDR3 in amino acids: CASSLNPSGGFYNEQFF. The DNA of the CDR3 is TGTGCCAGCAGCCTAAACCCTAGCGGGGGGTTCTACAATGAGCAGTTCTTC. Combining the CDR3 with reference TRBV5-4 and TRBJ2-1 gives the whole variable domain ETGVTQSPTHLIKTRGQQVTLRCSSQSGHNTVSWYQQALGQGPQFIFQYYREEENGRGNFPPRFSGLQFPNYSSELNVNALELDDSALYLCASSLNPSGGFYNEQFFGPGTRLTVL.

This rearrangement joins TRBV2 to TRBJ1-6, with D possibly matching TRBD1 (5 bases). The V gene lost 8 bases and the J gene lost 6 bases, with 17 bases spanning the gap. CDR1 is SNHLY, CDR2 FYNNEI, per germline. The CDR3 totals 15 residues. CDR3 DNA: TGTGCCAGCGTAGGGCAGGGAAGAAGTAATTCACCCCTCCACTTT. This translates into CASVGQGRSNSPLHF.

The table lists this clone with a count of one. This chain links TRBV2 with TRBJ1-1, with D maybe TRBD1 (5 bases). Looked up from germline, CDR1 is SNHLY and CDR2 is FYNNEI. V was cut by 6 bases and J by 0 bases, with 8 bases left in between. The CDR3 has 13 residues. The CDR3 sequence is CASRRQMNTEAFF. In DNA form, the CDR3 reads TGTGCCAGCAGAAGACAGATGAACACTGAAGCTTTCTTT.

The V call is TRBV18, the J call TRBJ2-7; D might be TRBD2 (6 bases). Germline V lookup: CDR1 KGHSH, CDR2 LQKENI. The V end lost 3 bases, the J end lost 6 bases, and 6 bases lay between the germline ends. The CDR3 has 11 amino acids. CDR3 residues: CASSPGGEQYV. CDR3 nucleotides: TGTGCCAGCTCACCCGGGGGCGAGCAGTACGTC.

CDR3 protein: CATGQANEKLFF. In DNA, the CDR3 is TGTGCCACGGGACAGGCAAATGAAAAACTGTTTTTT. V gene TRBV18 combines with J gene TRBJ1-4; 8 bases are a match to TRBD1. The length of the CDR3 is 12 residues. Germline assignment: CDR1 KGHSH and CDR2 LQKENI. V lost 10 bases, J lost 5 bases, and 3 bases stayed unmatched.

The chain uses TRBV5-1 and TRBJ2-1; D remains ambiguous. The CDR3 spans 16 residues. V shed 3 bases and J shed 2 bases, with 15 bases lying between them. The V gene's germline CDR1 is SGHRS and CDR2 YFSETQ. The CDR3 DNA reads as TGCGCCAGCAGCTCCCCTCCAGGAACCCCCTACAATGAGCAGTTCTTC. Protein sequence: CASSSPPGTPYNEQFF.

This chain joins TRBV29-1 and TRBJ2-1, with D maybe TRBD1 (6 bases). CDR3 length equals 11 residues. CDR1 and CDR2 (germline): SQVTM, ANQGSEA. Written as DNA, the CDR3 is TGCAGGCCTTTACAGGGCAATGAGCAGTTCTTC. It encodes CRPLQGNEQFF.

The chain uses TRBV6-4 and TRBJ2-2; D unresolved. CDR1 and CDR2 from the germline V gene are MRHNA and SNTAGT. The CDR3 has 14 residues. The V end was cut by 1 base, the J end by 1 base, with 4 bases between. For the CDR3, the DNA is TGTGCCAGCAGTGACTGGGTGAACACCGGGGAGCTGTTTTTT. It encodes CASSDWVNTGELFF.

The rearrangement joins TRBV25-1 to TRBJ2-3, with no clear D. The CDR3 extends over 12 amino acids. Germline lookup yields CDR1 MGHDK and CDR2 SYGVNS. V was shortened by 1 base and J by 4 bases, with 3 bases between the two germline ends. The chain's CDR3 is CASSESADTQYF. DNA for the CDR3: TGTGCCAGCAGTGAATCCGCAGATACGCAGTATTTT.

V is TRBV7-6 and J is TRBJ2-3, with D maybe TRBD2 (6 bases). V was shortened by 3 bases and J by 7 bases, with 17 bases between the two germline ends. In germline, CDR1 is SGHVS, CDR2 FNYEAQ. This CDR3 is built from 15 residues. CDR3 amino acids: CASSFEGGAGNTQYF. The CDR3 DNA reads TGTGCCAGCAGCTTTGAGGGCGGTGCGGGGAATACGCAGTATTTT.

This clone was picked up a small number of times. The rearrangement uses TRBV12-3 or TRBV12-4 and TRBJ2-3; no reliable D call. This CDR3 spans 11 amino acids. V was clipped by 5 bases and J by 6 bases, with 6 bases between them. The CDR3 DNA reads as TGTGCCAGCAGTCTACACGATACGCAGTATTTT. Residues: CASSLHDTQYF.

The chain recombines TRBV12-5 with TRBJ2-1; D is possibly TRBD2 (6 bases). The germline V gene has CDR1 LGHNT and CDR2 FRNRAP. With 6 bases removed from V and 6 bases from J, the gap between germline ends came to 9 bases. This CDR3 is built from 12 residues. The CDR3 nucleotides are TGTGCTAGTGGCCCCGGGGGCAATGAGCAGTTCTTC. This translates into CASGPGGNEQFF.

Comments on this clone: Other DNA sequences in this sample translate to the same CDR3. CDR3 in amino acids: CASSFSTSGTYEQYF. CDR3 bases: TGTGCCAGCAGCTTTTCTACTAGCGGGACCTACGAGCAGTACTTC. The V gene is TRBV7-2, the J gene TRBJ2-7; TRBD2 matches at 10 bases. CDR1 and CDR2 from the germline V gene are SGHTA and FQGNSA. The CDR3 sequence is 15 residues long. V gave up 3 bases and J gave up 2 bases; unmatched junction bases: 4.